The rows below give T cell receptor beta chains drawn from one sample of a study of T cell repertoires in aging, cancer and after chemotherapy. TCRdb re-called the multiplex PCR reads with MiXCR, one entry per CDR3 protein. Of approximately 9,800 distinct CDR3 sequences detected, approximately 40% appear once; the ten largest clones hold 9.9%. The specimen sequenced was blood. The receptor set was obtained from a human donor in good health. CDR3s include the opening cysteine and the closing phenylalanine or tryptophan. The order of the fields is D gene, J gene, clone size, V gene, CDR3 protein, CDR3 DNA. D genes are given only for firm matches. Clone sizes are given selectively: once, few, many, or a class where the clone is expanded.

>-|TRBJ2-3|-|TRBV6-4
CASSGGSTDTQYF
TGTGCCAGCAGCGGCGGGTCCACAGATACGCAGTATTTT
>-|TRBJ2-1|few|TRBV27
CASKKSLNNEQFF
TGTGCCAGCAAAAAGTCTCTTAACAATGAGCAGTTCTTC
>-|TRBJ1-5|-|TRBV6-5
CASRPEGGNQPQHF
TGTGCCAGCAGGCCGGAGGGGGGCAATCAGCCCCAGCATTTT
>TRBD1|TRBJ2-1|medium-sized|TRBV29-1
CSVEDLGDSSYNEQFF
TGCAGCGTTGAAGATCTAGGGGACAGCTCCTACAATGAGCAGTTCTTC
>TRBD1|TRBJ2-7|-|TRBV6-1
CASRGQGITITSSYEQYF
TGTGCCAGCAGGGGACAGGGGATTACTATCACAAGCTCCTACGAGCAGTACTTC
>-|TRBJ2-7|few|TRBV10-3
CAAGLTSYEQYF
TGTGCCGCGGGACTGACTTCCTACGAGCAGTACTTC
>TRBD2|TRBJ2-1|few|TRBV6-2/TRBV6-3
CASSAGTSGANEQFF
TGTGCCAGCAGTGCCGGGACTAGCGGTGCTAATGAGCAGTTCTTC
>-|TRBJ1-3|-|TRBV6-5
CASSYSVSGNTIYF
TGTGCCAGCAGTTACTCCGTTTCGGGAAACACCATATATTTT
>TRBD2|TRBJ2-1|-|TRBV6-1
CASSRAGGPADEQFF
TGTGCCAGCAGCCGAGCGGGAGGTCCAGCGGATGAGCAGTTCTTC
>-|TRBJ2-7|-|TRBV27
CASSPYLPSVGRLEQGQYF
TGTGCCAGCAGTCCGTATCTCCCTAGTGTCGGCCGGCTGGAGCAGGGGCAGTACTTC
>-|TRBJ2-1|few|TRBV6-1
CASWGRDTMYEQFF
TGTGCCAGCTGGGGCCGGGACACTATGTATGAGCAGTTCTTC
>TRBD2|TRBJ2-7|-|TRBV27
CASSSSGDSYEQYF
TGTGCCAGCAGTTCTAGCGGGGACTCCTACGAGCAGTACTTC
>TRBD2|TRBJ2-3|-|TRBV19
CASSLVAGGSDTQYF
TGTGCCAGCAGTTTAGTAGCGGGAGGGTCGGATACGCAGTATTTT
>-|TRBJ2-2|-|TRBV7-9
CASSFDSRAGELFF
TGTGCCAGCAGTTTTGACAGTAGGGCCGGGGAGCTGTTTTTT
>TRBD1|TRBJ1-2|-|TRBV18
CASSPGQGGYGYTF
TGTGCCAGCTCACCAGGACAGGGAGGCTATGGCTACACCTTC
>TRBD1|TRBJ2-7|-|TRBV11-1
CASTTWDSPYEQYF
TGTGCCAGCACCACCTGGGACAGTCCCTACGAGCAGTACTTC
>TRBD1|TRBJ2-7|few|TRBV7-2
CASSPRQGFFYEQYF
TGTGCCAGCAGCCCCAGACAGGGTTTTTTCTACGAGCAGTACTTC
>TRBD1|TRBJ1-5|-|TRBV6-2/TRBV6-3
CASSEPTGKDQPQHF
TGTGCCAGCAGTGAACCGACAGGGAAAGATCAGCCCCAGCATTTT
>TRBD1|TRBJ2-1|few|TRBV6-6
CASSYSGNRGVYNEQFF
TGTGCCAGCAGTTACTCGGGGAACAGGGGGGTCTACAATGAGCAGTTCTTC
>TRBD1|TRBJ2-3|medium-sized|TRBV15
CATSERSGGADTQYF
TGTGCCACCAGCGAGCGCTCAGGGGGTGCAGATACGCAGTATTTT
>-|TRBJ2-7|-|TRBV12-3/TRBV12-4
CASSLQGKFYEQYF
TGTGCCAGCAGTTTACAGGGTAAATTCTACGAGCAGTACTTC